This T cell receptor (beta chain) was recorded in a study of cytomegalovirus exposure and HLA in healthy donors. Study-level background: Findings of an earlier analysis included 110 million or so unique TCR beta sequences from 200 million or so T cells. Study-level points and caveats: Sequencing had likely introduced a cluster of highly shared sequence variants as an artifact. V- and J-gene trimming of TCR beta was linked (in a later analysis) to a missense DCLRE1C variant.

Regarding this clone: Its antigen is not identified.

In the PCR, 60 Vbeta and 13 Jbeta primers were used. Clones were sequenced by immunoSEQ multiplex PCR, and TCRdb holds only the in-frame ones, with some missing. The table lists about 190,000 clones, around 81% of them singletons. The CDR3 covers 12 residues. Trimming removed 6 bases at V and 8 bases at J, with 13 bases between. Per germline, CDR1 SGHTA and CDR2 FQGNSA. The material sequenced was PBMCs. The sequence came from a young woman in good health and CMV-seronegative. The chain employs TRBV7-2 and TRBJ1-2, with D possibly TRBD1 on 6 matching bases. CDR3 amino acids: CASSQDRIGYTF. For the CDR3, the DNA is TGTGCCAGCAGTCAAGACAGGATCGGCTACACCTTC. Full variable domain (missing parts from reference TRBV7-2 and TRBJ1-2): GAGVSQSPSNKVTEKGKDVELRCDPISGHTALYWYRQSLGQGLEFLIYFQGNSAPDKSGLPSDRFSAERTGGSVSTLTIQRTQQEDSAVYLCASSQDRIGYTFGSGTRLTVV.